These 30 T cell receptor beta chains share one sample of origin, sequenced in a study of CD8+CD57+ T cells in acquired aplastic anemia. TCR beta VDJ and CDR3 were profiled, and genomic DNA was the template. TCRdb redid the calling of the reads with MiXCR, one entry per CDR3 protein. The sample consists of around 150,000 distinct CDR3 sequences, 45% to 55% of them appearing once. Sequencing was done on patients that had shown CD8+CD57+ cell expansion by flow cytometry. The sample comprised sorted CD4+, CD8+, or CD8+CD57+ T cells (not recorded which) from PBMCs. The source is a human donor with aplastic anemia.

Regarding this clonotype: With a much larger clone just one base away, this may be a read error. The V and J genes are TRBV7-9 and TRBJ1-5; 7 nucleotides agree with TRBD1. Germline V gene data show CDR1 as SEHNR and CDR2 as FQNEAQ (reference sequence). J lost 1 base, V lost 4 bases, and 1 base had no gene match. CDR3 size: 14 residues. The CDR3 nucleotides are TGTGCCAGCAGCTCGACAGGGAGCAATCAGCCCCAGCATTTT. It specifies CASSSTGSNQPQHF. Together with reference TRBV7-9 and TRBJ1-5, the CDR3 gives the full variable domain: DTGVSQNPRHKITKRGQNVTFRCDPISEHNRLYWYRQTLGQGPEFLTYFQNEAQLEKSRLLSDRFSAERPKGSFSTLEIQRTEQGDSAMYLCASSSTGSNQPQHFGDGTRLSIL.

Notes on this clonotype: A much larger clone is a single base away; this may be a read error. This sequence joins TRBV19 and TRBJ2-1, with TRBD2 matching 7 bases. CDR3 length: 18 residues. Germline V gene sequence: CDR1 LNHDA, CDR2 SQIVND (reference sequence). The J segment lost 9 bases and the V segment lost 5 bases, leaving 22 bases of the junction unmatched. In nucleotides, the CDR3 is TGTGCCAGTAGTTTCTTCACCCCTATGCCGGGAGGCCTAGGTGAGCAGTTCTTC. Translated: CASSFFTPMPGGLGEQFF.

This chain joins TRBV10-3 and TRBJ1-6, with no clear D. The V end was cut by 11 bases, the J end by 6 bases, with 20 bases between. Germline V gene data show CDR1 as ENHRY and CDR2 as SYGVKD. The length of the CDR3 is 15 residues. The CDR3 spells CAASPLMSGNSPLHF. CDR3 nucleotides: TGTGCCGCCAGCCCCCTGATGAGTGGTAATTCACCCCTCCACTTT.

The rearrangement uses TRBV24-1 and TRBJ2-1; D is uncertain. This CDR3 is built from 15 residues. V was clipped by 1 base and J by 0 bases, with 6 bases between them. Germline-derived CDR1 and CDR2 are KGHDR and SFDVKD. The CDR3 sequence is CATSDFKGSYNEQFF. CDR3 sequence (DNA): TGTGCCACCAGTGATTTCAAAGGCTCCTACAATGAGCAGTTCTTC.

DNA of the CDR3: TGTGCCAGCAGTACCTCCGGGATAAGCACCGGGGAGCTGTTTTTT. This encodes CASSTSGISTGELFF. The V gene is TRBV27, the J gene TRBJ2-2, with a tentative D call TRBD2 (5 bases). Germline-derived CDR1 and CDR2 are MNHEY and SMNVEV (reference sequence). The CDR3 is 15 amino acids. V was pared by 5 bases and J by 4 bases, with 14 bases between.

This clonotype was seen repeatedly, ten times or more. This chain links TRBV6-5 with TRBJ2-2; maybe TRBD2 (5 bases). The CDR3 totals 14 residues. CDR1 is MNHEY and CDR2 is SVGAGI in the germline V gene. V shed 4 bases and J shed 8 bases, with 14 bases lying between them. The chain's CDR3 is CASSSGLATGELFF. DNA for the CDR3: TGTGCCAGCAGTTCAGGACTGGCCACGGGGGAGCTGTTTTTT.

The sample holds many counts of this clonotype. The chain carries TRBV9 and TRBJ2-1; tentatively, D is TRBD2 (6 bases). The CDR3 spans 18 residues. From germline, CDR1 is SGDLS and CDR2 YYNGEE. V lost 1 base and J 0 bases, leaving 17 bases between the germline ends. In DNA, the CDR3 is TGTGCCAGCAGCGTACAATCGGGGAGGCACAGCTCCTACAATGAGCAGTTCTTC. It is translated as CASSVQSGRHSSYNEQFF.

The chain has TRBV24-1 and TRBJ1-2; unclear D gene. The V gene lost 5 bases and the J gene lost 6 bases, with 6 bases spanning the gap. The CDR3 contains 11 residues. The germline V gene has CDR1 KGHDR and CDR2 SFDVKD. The CDR3 DNA reads TGTGCCACCAGTGGAAGCCATGGCTACACCTTC. Translating gives CATSGSHGYTF.

The chain couples TRBV20-1 to TRBJ1-1; tentative D call: TRBD1 (5 bases). The germline V gene encodes CDR1 DFQATT and CDR2 SNEGSKA (reference sequence). CDR3 length: 12 amino acids. Trimming shortened V by 1 base and J by 4 bases, and 7 bases separated the two germline ends. The DNA for the CDR3 is TGCAGTGCTAGAGTTCAGGGCACTGAAGCTTTCTTT. Protein: CSARVQGTEAFF.

In the case of this clonotype: It may be a read error: a sequence one base away is much more abundant. The chain carries TRBV6-1 and TRBJ1-1, with a weak D call TRBD1 (5 bases). Germline V gene lookup returns CDR1 MNHNS and CDR2 SASEGT. The CDR3 has 13 residues. Trimming shortened V by 6 bases and J by 3 bases, and 11 bases separated the two germline ends. In DNA, the CDR3 is TGTGCCAGCAGAGGCAGGGAGGACACTGAAGCTTTCTTT. This codes for CASRGREDTEAFF.

This clonotype was picked up a small number of times. The CDR3 sequence: CASGWGTNYEQYF. In nucleotides, the CDR3 is TGTGCCAGCGGTTGGGGGACTAACTACGAGCAGTACTTC. The rearrangement uses TRBV5-6 and TRBJ2-7, with 7 bases identical to TRBD2. V shed 7 bases and J 3 bases; nucleotides not matched to a gene: 7. Germline V gene sequence: CDR1 SGHDT, CDR2 YYEEEE. The CDR3 runs 13 residues.

In its sample, this clonotype was seen many times. The chain uses TRBV5-4 and TRBJ1-3, with D hard to call. The germline CDR1 and CDR2 sequences are SGHNT and YYREEE (reference sequence). Trimming shortened V by 4 bases and J by 8 bases, and 13 bases separated the two germline ends. CDR3 length: 13 residues. The CDR3 coding sequence is TGTGCCAGCAGCGAGAGGACGGCTGACACCATATATTTT. This codes for CASSERTADTIYF.

This clonotype was seen many times. The V call is TRBV6-1, the J call TRBJ2-3; D ambiguous. The CDR3 has 12 amino acids. The ends were cut back, 6 bases at V and 4 bases at J, with 8 bases in the middle. Germline CDR1 reads MNHNS; CDR2 reads SASEGT. The CDR3 sequence is CASRTYADTQYF. DNA for the CDR3: TGTGCCAGCAGGACTTATGCAGATACGCAGTATTTT.

V is TRBV25-1 and J is TRBJ1-1; the D gene is possibly TRBD1 (5 bases). With 3 bases removed from V and 11 bases from J, the gap between germline ends came to 13 bases. Germline assignment: CDR1 MGHDK and CDR2 SYGVNS. The length of the CDR3 is 12 residues. The chain's CDR3 is CASSDGAGVAFF. As DNA, the CDR3 is TGTGCCAGCAGTGATGGGGCCGGGGTTGCTTTCTTT.

This clonotype was counted a few times. The V call is TRBV3-1, the J call TRBJ2-7; perhaps TRBD2 as D (6 bases). V lost 6 bases and J lost 3, with 18 bases in between. This CDR3 spans 15 amino acids. In germline, CDR1 is LGHDT, CDR2 YNNKEL (reference sequence). For the CDR3, the DNA is TGTGCCAGCAGACCCTCGCCGGGAGAAGTCTACGAGCAGTACTTC. Encoded protein: CASRPSPGEVYEQYF.

This clonotype was seen at least ten times. The chain couples TRBV27 to TRBJ2-7; D is uncertain. V lost 6 bases and J 7 bases, leaving 16 bases between the germline ends. Germline lookup yields CDR1 MNHEY and CDR2 SMNVEV (reference sequence). This CDR3 spans 13 amino acids. As DNA, the CDR3 is TGTGCCAGCAGCTTAGGGCAGCTCCGGGAGCAGTACTTC. It encodes CASSLGQLREQYF.

This clonotype has only a few counts. This chain connects TRBV30 to TRBJ1-1; 7 bases fit TRBD1. V was pared by 4 bases and J by 5 bases, with 7 bases of the junction left unmatched. This CDR3 is built from 13 residues. Germline CDR1 is GTSNPN and CDR2 is SVGIG (reference sequence). CDR3 protein: CAWMETGETEAFF. The CDR3 nucleotides are TGTGCCTGGATGGAAACAGGGGAGACTGAAGCTTTCTTT.

A note on this clonotype: As the CDR3 is not closed by the conserved phenylalanine or tryptophan, this likely results from a read error. The chain has TRBV25-1 and TRBJ2-3, with 7 bases identical to TRBD2. There are 14 residues in the CDR3. V lost 10 bases and J lost 0; bases outside the gene matches: 7. Germline-derived CDR1 and CDR2 are MGHDK and SYGVNS. CDR3 amino acids: CATYGGVSTDTQYS. CDR3 DNA sequence: TGTGCCACCTATGGGGGGGTTAGCACAGATACGCAGTATTCT.

Of note for this clonotype: A much more abundant neighbour one base away suggests this may be a read error. This chain uses TRBV12-3 or TRBV12-4 with TRBJ2-7, with a tentative D call TRBD2 (5 bases). Trimming took 6 bases from V and 1 from J, leaving 13 bases between them. This CDR3 is built from 14 residues. The CDR3 is CASSSGWGSYEQYF. CDR3 coding DNA: TGTGCCAGCAGCTCGGGATGGGGTTCCTACGAGCAGTACTTC.

This chain connects TRBV6-1 to TRBJ2-7; 10 bases are shared with TRBD2. V lost 4 bases to trimming and J lost 4 bases; unmatched junction nucleotides: 7. The CDR3 contains 15 residues. Germline CDR1 MNHNS, CDR2 SASEGT. DNA for the CDR3: TGTGCCAGCAGTGCAGCACTAGCGGGATGGTACGAGCAGTACTTC. Translating gives CASSAALAGWYEQYF.

This clonotype came up many times. V and J are TRBV10-1 and TRBJ1-1; perhaps TRBD1 as D (5 bases). Germline values: CDR1 WNHNN, CDR2 SYGVQD (reference sequence). Trimming cost V 2 bases and J 1 base, with 8 bases left between them. The CDR3 contains 14 residues. The CDR3 region is CASSEDRENTEAFF. CDR3 bases: TGCGCCAGCAGTGAGGACAGAGAGAACACTGAAGCTTTCTTT.

This clonotype appeared many times. This chain links TRBV7-2 with TRBJ2-7; 9 bases are a match to TRBD2. CDR1 and CDR2 (germline): SGHTA, FQGNSA. J gave up 2 bases and V 1 base, and 6 bases lay outside the gene matches. The CDR3 is 16 residues long. This chain's CDR3 is CASSLGGQRGAYEQYF. The CDR3 DNA reads TGTGCCAGCAGCTTAGGAGGTCAGCGGGGGGCCTACGAGCAGTACTTC.

This clonotype has just a few counts. This chain connects TRBV20-1 to TRBJ2-7, with 9 nucleotides matching TRBD1. Per germline, CDR1 DFQATT and CDR2 SNEGSKA (reference sequence). This CDR3 has 15 amino acids. V was clipped by 0 bases and J by 3 bases; unmatched bases: 6. The CDR3 spells CSARETGTGYYEQYF. In nucleotides, the CDR3 is TGCAGTGCTAGAGAAACGGGGACAGGGTACTACGAGCAGTACTTC.

This clonotype was observed a few times. This rearrangement joins TRBV4-3 to TRBJ2-1; the match to TRBD2 covers 13 bases. CDR3 size: 16 residues. V shed 4 bases and J 8 bases; nucleotides not matched to a gene: 8. Germline values: CDR1 LGHNA, CDR2 YSLEER. The CDR3: CASSPGTSGMGDEQFF. The CDR3 nucleotides read TGCGCCAGCAGCCCTGGGACTAGCGGGATGGGGGATGAGCAGTTCTTC.

The J gene is TRBJ2-7, the V gene TRBV7-9; D is undetermined. V lost 3 bases to trimming and J lost 4 bases, with 4 bases between them. Germline V gives CDR1 SEHNR, CDR2 FQNEAQ (reference sequence). The CDR3 has 11 amino acids. The CDR3 spells CASSFMYEQYF. CDR3 coding DNA: TGTGCCAGCAGCTTTATGTACGAGCAGTACTTC.

The chain has TRBV19 and TRBJ1-2, with 11 bases identical to TRBD1. This CDR3 has 13 residues. The germline CDR1 and CDR2 sequences are LNHDA and SQIVND (reference sequence). V trimming: 8 bases; J trimming: 7 bases; junction bases outside the gene matches: 6. CDR3 sequence reads: CASSDRGRRGYTF. For the CDR3, the DNA is TGTGCCAGTTCGGACAGGGGGCGGCGTGGCTACACCTTC.

The chain combines TRBV5-4 with TRBJ1-4, with 9 bases aligning to TRBD1. CDR3 length equals 16 residues. CDR1 and CDR2 (germline): SGHNT, YYREEE (reference sequence). Germline trimming cut 3 bases from V and 5 bases from J; bases unmatched to any gene: 8. This CDR3 reads CASSSKGDRGNEKLFF. CDR3 in DNA: TGTGCCAGCAGCTCTAAGGGTGACAGGGGGAATGAAAAACTGTTTTTT.

This rearrangement joins TRBV2 to TRBJ1-5, with TRBD1 as a possible D gene (6 bases). The germline CDR1 and CDR2 sequences are SNHLY and FYNNEI. The CDR3 is 15 residues long. V dropped 1 base and J dropped 0 bases, with 7 bases sitting between them. DNA of the CDR3: TGTGCCAGCAGTGAAGGGACAGTTAGCAATCAGCCCCAGCATTTT. Translating it yields CASSEGTVSNQPQHF.

The rearrangement links TRBV10-2 to TRBJ1-6; TRBD1 is a possible D gene (6 bases). V was cut by 6 bases and J by 8 bases, with 14 bases left in between. The CDR3 consists of 14 residues. The germline CDR1 and CDR2 sequences are WSHSY and SAAADI. CDR3 amino acids: CASRIGQPDSPLHF. The DNA of the CDR3 is TGCGCCAGCAGGATAGGACAGCCCGATTCACCCCTCCACTTT.

This clonotype was counted ten times or more. The chain joins TRBV6-5 to TRBJ2-3; 9 bases fit TRBD1. The junction had 11 bases not matched to a gene; V was cut back by 7 bases and J by 9 bases. This CDR3 region has 14 residues. CDR1 MNHEY and CDR2 SVGAGI come from the germline V gene. CDR3 protein: CASIGTGSPRTQYF. The CDR3 bases are TGTGCCAGCATCGGGACAGGGTCACCCCGCACGCAGTATTTT.